A selection of T cell receptor beta chains follows, all from one sample in a study of T cells after yellow fever vaccination. TCRdb re-called the 5' RACE reads through MiXCR, storing one row per CDR3 protein. The table shows some 340,000 distinct CDR3 sequences, with about 11% occurring only once. Sequencing used CD4+ T cells sorted from PBMCs, obtained 45 days after the yellow fever booster vaccination. These receptors came from a man aged 18 to 29 who received the YFV17D yellow fever vaccine. Both conserved end residues are part of each CDR3. A D gene is named only where the DNA matches it firmly. Only part of the rows carry a size: once, few, many, or a class if the clone is expanded.

v_call: TRBV29-1
j_call: TRBJ1-2
clone_size: few
d_call: .
cdr3_nt: TGCAGCGCATGGGACGACGCCTATGGCTACACCTTC
cdr3_aa: CSAWDDAYGYTF

v_call: TRBV5-6
j_call: TRBJ2-5
clone_size: .
d_call: TRBD1
cdr3_nt: TGTGCCAGCAGCTTGGCCAGGGGACAGGGGAGGCTAGAGACCCAGTACTTC
cdr3_aa: CASSLARGQGRLETQYF

v_call: TRBV28
j_call: TRBJ1-1
clone_size: .
d_call: .
cdr3_nt: TGTGCCAGCAGTTTGTTCGGGATGAGGGCCACTGAAGCTTTCTTT
cdr3_aa: CASSLFGMRATEAFF

v_call: TRBV11-2
j_call: TRBJ2-3
clone_size: .
d_call: .
cdr3_nt: TGTGCCAGCAGACCTTATGACACAGATACGCAGTATTTT
cdr3_aa: CASRPYDTDTQYF

v_call: TRBV2
j_call: TRBJ1-6
clone_size: few
d_call: TRBD1
cdr3_nt: TGTGCCAGCAGTGCCAGGGCAGGGGGTTATAATTCACCCCTCCACTTT
cdr3_aa: CASSARAGGYNSPLHF

v_call: TRBV12-3/TRBV12-4
j_call: TRBJ2-7
clone_size: .
d_call: .
cdr3_nt: TGTGCCAGCAGGGGATCACACAGAGACTACGAGCAGTACTTC
cdr3_aa: CASRGSHRDYEQYF

v_call: TRBV10-3
j_call: TRBJ1-4
clone_size: few
d_call: .
cdr3_nt: TGTGCCATCAGGACTTGGACCCCAACTAATGAAAAACTGTTTTTT
cdr3_aa: CAIRTWTPTNEKLFF

v_call: TRBV7-2
j_call: TRBJ1-6
clone_size: few
d_call: .
cdr3_nt: TGTGCCAGCAGCCCGGGGGGCTATTCACCCCTCCACTTT
cdr3_aa: CASSPGGYSPLHF

v_call: TRBV4-3
j_call: TRBJ1-2
clone_size: few
d_call: TRBD1
cdr3_nt: TGCGCCAGCAGCCAAGGGTACGACGGACAGGGAGATGGCTACACCTTC
cdr3_aa: CASSQGYDGQGDGYTF

v_call: TRBV7-2
j_call: TRBJ1-5
clone_size: .
d_call: .
cdr3_nt: TGTGCCAGCAGCTTACAGAGACATCAGCCCCAGCATTTT
cdr3_aa: CASSLQRHQPQHF

v_call: TRBV28
j_call: TRBJ1-2
clone_size: .
d_call: .
cdr3_nt: TGTGCCGTATTCTACTATGGCTACACCTTC
cdr3_aa: CAVFYYGYTF

v_call: TRBV28
j_call: TRBJ2-5
clone_size: .
d_call: TRBD1
cdr3_nt: TGTGCCAGCAGTAGGGACAGCCCAGAGACCCAGTACTTC
cdr3_aa: CASSRDSPETQYF

v_call: TRBV10-3
j_call: TRBJ2-5
clone_size: many
d_call: .
cdr3_nt: TGTGCCATCAGTGAATACAGGTTGGAGACCCAGTACTTC
cdr3_aa: CAISEYRLETQYF

v_call: TRBV6-5
j_call: TRBJ2-7
clone_size: few
d_call: .
cdr3_nt: TGTGCCAGCAGTCCCGACACAGGTACCTACGAGCAGTACTTC
cdr3_aa: CASSPDTGTYEQYF

v_call: TRBV5-1
j_call: TRBJ2-3
clone_size: many
d_call: .
cdr3_nt: TGCGCCAGCAGCTTGCCAGGCAAAGATACGCAGTATTTT
cdr3_aa: CASSLPGKDTQYF

v_call: TRBV20-1
j_call: TRBJ2-5
clone_size: few
d_call: .
cdr3_nt: TGCAGTGCCCCCCCCGGGGGCCAAGAGACCCAGTACTTC
cdr3_aa: CSAPPGGQETQYF

v_call: TRBV5-1
j_call: TRBJ2-2
clone_size: few
d_call: .
cdr3_nt: TGCGCCAGCCGGTTTGGGGGAATTAACACCGGGGAGCTGTTTTTT
cdr3_aa: CASRFGGINTGELFF

v_call: TRBV6-1
j_call: TRBJ2-7
clone_size: few
d_call: TRBD2
cdr3_nt: TGTGCCAGCAGTCTAGCGGGGGGCGCCGAGCAGTACTTC
cdr3_aa: CASSLAGGAEQYF

v_call: TRBV19
j_call: TRBJ1-2
clone_size: .
d_call: .
cdr3_nt: TGTGCCAGTACCCAGAGGAGCTATGGCTACACCTTC
cdr3_aa: CASTQRSYGYTF

v_call: TRBV12-3/TRBV12-4
j_call: TRBJ2-1
clone_size: few
d_call: TRBD1
cdr3_nt: TGTGCCAGCAGTGCCCGGGACAGCTACAATGAGCAGTTCTTC
cdr3_aa: CASSARDSYNEQFF

v_call: TRBV12-3/TRBV12-4
j_call: TRBJ1-5
clone_size: few
d_call: .
cdr3_nt: TGTGCCAGCAGTTTGATAGCACAGCCCCAGCATTTT
cdr3_aa: CASSLIAQPQHF

v_call: TRBV12-3/TRBV12-4
j_call: TRBJ2-3
clone_size: many
d_call: TRBD2
cdr3_nt: TGTGCCAGCAGTAGACTAGCGGGGGGCACAGATACGCAGTATTTT
cdr3_aa: CASSRLAGGTDTQYF

v_call: TRBV20-1
j_call: TRBJ2-3
clone_size: .
d_call: TRBD1
cdr3_nt: TGCAGTGCTAGATACGCAGGGGGCGTGAGCACAGATACGCAGTATTTT
cdr3_aa: CSARYAGGVSTDTQYF

v_call: TRBV7-9
j_call: TRBJ2-3
clone_size: .
d_call: TRBD1
cdr3_nt: TGTGCCAGCAGCTTGGGCAGGGGGCGAGCAGATACGCAGTATTTT
cdr3_aa: CASSLGRGRADTQYF

v_call: TRBV10-3
j_call: TRBJ2-3
clone_size: few
d_call: .
cdr3_nt: TGTGCCATCAGTGAACTACAGACAGATACGCAGTATTTT
cdr3_aa: CAISELQTDTQYF

v_call: TRBV4-2
j_call: TRBJ1-6
clone_size: many
d_call: .
cdr3_nt: TGTGCCAGCAGCCAAGGGCAGGAAGAATCACCCCTCCACTTT
cdr3_aa: CASSQGQEESPLHF

v_call: TRBV7-9
j_call: TRBJ2-3
clone_size: .
d_call: .
cdr3_nt: TGTGCCAGCAGCCCGCCCATTGATACGCAGTATTTT
cdr3_aa: CASSPPIDTQYF

v_call: TRBV20-1
j_call: TRBJ2-5
clone_size: few
d_call: .
cdr3_nt: TGCAGTGTCAGGCACAGGGAGACCCAGTACTTC
cdr3_aa: CSVRHRETQYF

v_call: TRBV12-3/TRBV12-4
j_call: TRBJ2-5
clone_size: many
d_call: TRBD2
cdr3_nt: TGTGCCAGCAGCAGGACTAGCGGGGGTCATCAAGAGACCCAGTACTTC
cdr3_aa: CASSRTSGGHQETQYF

v_call: TRBV10-3
j_call: TRBJ2-1
clone_size: .
d_call: .
cdr3_nt: TGTGCCATCAGTGGTGGGGACAATGAGCAGTTCTTC
cdr3_aa: CAISGGDNEQFF

v_call: TRBV7-8
j_call: TRBJ2-5
clone_size: few
d_call: .
cdr3_nt: TGTGCCAGCAGCTCCCGGGTGGCGGGAGAGACCCAGTACTTC
cdr3_aa: CASSSRVAGETQYF

v_call: TRBV4-1
j_call: TRBJ1-4
clone_size: .
d_call: .
cdr3_nt: TGCGCCAGCAGCCAAGTCGGGTCGGCTAATGAAAAACTGTTTTTT
cdr3_aa: CASSQVGSANEKLFF

v_call: TRBV12-3/TRBV12-4
j_call: TRBJ2-1
clone_size: few
d_call: TRBD2
cdr3_nt: TGTGCCAGCAGGATACTAGCGGGGGGGCCCGGTGAGCAGTTCTTC
cdr3_aa: CASRILAGGPGEQFF

v_call: TRBV7-2
j_call: TRBJ1-3
clone_size: .
d_call: .
cdr3_nt: TGTGCCAGCAGCTTAACACCTCGAAACACCATATATTTT
cdr3_aa: CASSLTPRNTIYF

v_call: TRBV7-3
j_call: TRBJ1-2
clone_size: many
d_call: .
cdr3_nt: TGTGCCAGCAGGTTCGACAGTTTATCTGGCTACACCTTC
cdr3_aa: CASRFDSLSGYTF

v_call: TRBV24-1
j_call: TRBJ2-6
clone_size: .
d_call: .
cdr3_nt: TGTGCCACCAGTCAGGGCTACTCTGGGGCCAACGTCCTGACTTTC
cdr3_aa: CATSQGYSGANVLTF

v_call: TRBV4-1
j_call: TRBJ1-2
clone_size: .
d_call: .
cdr3_nt: TGCGCCAGCAGCCAAACCCGGGCGGGTGACGGCTACACCTTC
cdr3_aa: CASSQTRAGDGYTF

v_call: TRBV29-1
j_call: TRBJ1-2
clone_size: .
d_call: .
cdr3_nt: TGCAGCGTTGAAGTCGGATATAGGGGGGCCTATGGCTACACCTTC
cdr3_aa: CSVEVGYRGAYGYTF

v_call: TRBV24-1
j_call: TRBJ1-2
clone_size: .
d_call: .
cdr3_nt: TGTGCCACCAGTGGTAGCAGCCCAACCTACGGCTACACCTTC
cdr3_aa: CATSGSSPTYGYTF

v_call: TRBV24-1
j_call: TRBJ2-5
clone_size: .
d_call: .
cdr3_nt: TGTGCCACCGGCGTGCAGGGTGAGACCCAGTACTTC
cdr3_aa: CATGVQGETQYF

v_call: TRBV28
j_call: TRBJ1-6
clone_size: .
d_call: .
cdr3_nt: TGTGCCAGCACCCTCGGGGGAATCGGAAATTCACCCCTCCACTTT
cdr3_aa: CASTLGGIGNSPLHF

v_call: TRBV6-5
j_call: TRBJ2-3
clone_size: few
d_call: TRBD2
cdr3_nt: TGTGCCAGCAGTAAACTAGCGGGTGGGGCAGATACGCAGTATTTT
cdr3_aa: CASSKLAGGADTQYF

v_call: TRBV7-2
j_call: TRBJ1-6
clone_size: few
d_call: .
cdr3_nt: TGTGCCAGCAGCTTGGGGGGGCCGGGGTTAAATTCACCCCTCCACTTT
cdr3_aa: CASSLGGPGLNSPLHF

v_call: TRBV5-4
j_call: TRBJ1-6
clone_size: few
d_call: .
cdr3_nt: TGTGCCAGCAGCTTGATGTCGAGGGGGAATTCACCCCTCCACTTT
cdr3_aa: CASSLMSRGNSPLHF

v_call: TRBV20-1
j_call: TRBJ2-5
clone_size: .
d_call: .
cdr3_nt: TGCAGTGCGCCGTCTGCGTACCAAGAGACCCAGTACTTC
cdr3_aa: CSAPSAYQETQYF

v_call: TRBV6-5
j_call: TRBJ1-5
clone_size: .
d_call: TRBD1
cdr3_nt: TGTGCCAGCAGGCTAACAGGGGGCGGGCAGCCCCAGCATTTT
cdr3_aa: CASRLTGGGQPQHF

v_call: TRBV9
j_call: TRBJ2-5
clone_size: .
d_call: .
cdr3_nt: TGTGCCAGCAGCGTGGATGAATTAGGGGGGCGGTACCAAGAGACCCAGTACTTC
cdr3_aa: CASSVDELGGRYQETQYF

v_call: TRBV7-3
j_call: TRBJ2-3
clone_size: many
d_call: TRBD2
cdr3_nt: TGTGCCAGCTCTAGCGGGGGGCGCGTAGATACGCAGTATTTT
cdr3_aa: CASSSGGRVDTQYF